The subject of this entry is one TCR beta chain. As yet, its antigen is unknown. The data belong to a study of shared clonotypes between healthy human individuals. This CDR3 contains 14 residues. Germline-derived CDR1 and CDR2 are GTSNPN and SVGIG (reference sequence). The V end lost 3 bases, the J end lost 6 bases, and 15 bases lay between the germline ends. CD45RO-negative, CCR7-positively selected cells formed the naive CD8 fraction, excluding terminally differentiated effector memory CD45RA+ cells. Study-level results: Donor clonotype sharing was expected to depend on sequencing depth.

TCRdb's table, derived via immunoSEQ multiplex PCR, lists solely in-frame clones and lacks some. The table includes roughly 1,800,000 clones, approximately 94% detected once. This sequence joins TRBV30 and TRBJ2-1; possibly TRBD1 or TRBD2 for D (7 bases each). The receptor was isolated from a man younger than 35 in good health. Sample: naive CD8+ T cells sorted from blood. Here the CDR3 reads CAWSHGRGGNEQFF. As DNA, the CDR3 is TGTGCCTGGAGCCACGGCAGGGGGGGCAATGAGCAGTTCTTC. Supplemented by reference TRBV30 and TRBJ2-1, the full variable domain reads SQTIHQWPATLVQPVGSPLSLECTVEGTSNPNLYWYRQAAGRGLQLLFYSVGIGQISSEVPQNLSASRPQDRQFILSSKKLLLSDSGFYLCAWSHGRGGNEQFFGPGTRLTVL.